What follows are 22 T cell receptor beta chains derived from one specimen sequenced in a study of beta chain features in type 1 diabetes. Sequenced material consisted of expressed TCRB transcripts (all of the isolated RNA was reverse transcribed). Here immunoSEQ multiplex PCR was the method, and the copy in TCRdb shows in-frame clones only, minus some. The table records 160,000 or so clones, over 8.5% of them present only once. The sequenced sample was central memory CD4+ T cells from blood. Every receptor here comes from a man between 18 and 29 years old in good health.

In its sample, this clone was seen a few times. V gene TRBV7-3 combines with J gene TRBJ2-1; D might be TRBD1 (5 bases). The CDR3 runs to 14 residues. The germline gives CDR1 SGHTA, CDR2 FQGTGA. V lost 0 bases and J 7 bases, leaving 10 bases between the germline ends. The CDR3 loop reads CASSLTSRVNEQFF. DNA for the CDR3: TGTGCCAGCAGCTTAACTTCCAGGGTGAATGAGCAGTTCTTC.

V gene TRBV6-1 combines with J gene TRBJ2-5; 8 bases line up with TRBD1. The CDR3 runs to 13 residues. Germline V gives CDR1 MNHNS, CDR2 SASEGT. With V trimmed by 5 bases and J by 4 bases, 3 bases remained unmatched. CDR3 in DNA: TGTGCCAGCAGTCAAGGACAGGGAGAGACCCAGTACTTC. This codes for CASSQGQGETQYF.

The V gene is TRBV30, the J gene TRBJ2-3; D is ambiguous. Trimming removed 5 bases at V and 0 bases at J, with 3 bases between. CDR3 length: 11 amino acids. The germline V gene encodes CDR1 GTSNPN and CDR2 SVGIG (reference sequence). CDR3 nucleotides: TGTGCCTGGGACAGCACAGATACGCAGTATTTT. It translates to CAWDSTDTQYF.

This clone turned up a few times. The V gene is TRBV6-5, the J gene TRBJ1-2; D is unclear. The germline V gene has CDR1 MNHEY and CDR2 SVGAGI. The CDR3 is 13 residues long. V was pared by 6 bases and J by 8 bases, with 16 bases between. The CDR3 is CASRSPGSYGYTF. CDR3 nucleotides: TGTGCCAGCAGGTCTCCAGGCTCGTACGGCTACACCTTC.

V and J are TRBV28 and TRBJ1-3; 7 bases match TRBD1. The CDR3 length is 14 residues. Trimming at V came to 6 bases and at J to 0 bases, leaving 2 bases not matched to a gene. Germline lookup yields CDR1 MDHEN and CDR2 SYDVKM. The CDR3 coding sequence is TGTGCCAGCAGACAGGGGAGCTCTGGAAACACCATATATTTT. Its translation is CASRQGSSGNTIYF.

This clone was seen only a few times. V is TRBV4-3 and J is TRBJ2-7, with D possibly matching TRBD1 (5 bases). Germline assignment: CDR1 LGHNA and CDR2 YSLEER. Trimming cost V 1 base and J 2 bases, with 12 bases left between them. The CDR3 sequence is 15 residues long. The CDR3 region has the DNA TGCGCCAGCAGCCAAGCCGTGGACACCACCTACGAGCAGTACTTC. Its translation is CASSQAVDTTYEQYF.

This clone turned up a few times. The gene calls are TRBV7-2 and TRBJ1-4, with D maybe TRBD1 (6 bases). V lost 2 bases and J 2 bases, leaving 9 bases between the germline ends. Germline V gene sequence: CDR1 SGHTA, CDR2 FQGNSA. The CDR3 loop spans 15 amino acids. The CDR3 loop reads CASSLNTGTNEKLFF. The CDR3 bases are TGTGCCAGCAGCTTAAATACAGGGACTAATGAAAAACTGTTTTTT. Using reference TRBV7-2 and TRBJ1-4 for the parts outside the CDR3, the full variable domain is GAGVSQSPSNKVTEKGKDVELRCDPISGHTALYWYRQSLGQGLEFLIYFQGNSAPDKSGLPSDRFSAERTGGSVSTLTIQRTQQEDSAVYLCASSLNTGTNEKLFFGSGTQLSVL.

The chain employs TRBV2 and TRBJ2-7; D remains unclear. The CDR3 has 11 amino acids. Germline values: CDR1 SNHLY, CDR2 FYNNEI. Deletions cut 4 bases from V and 2 bases from J, with 3 bases between. The CDR3 sequence is CASSGTYEQYF. CDR3 nucleotides: TGTGCCAGCAGTGGGACCTACGAGCAGTACTTC.

About this clone: A much larger clone lies one base from this, so it may be a read error. The V call is TRBV7-2, the J call TRBJ1-5, with D unclear. CDR3 length equals 15 residues. Germline lookup yields CDR1 SGHTA and CDR2 FQGNSA. In DNA, the CDR3 is TGTGCCATCAGCTTAGGCGGGCTGAAGTATCAGCCCCAGCATTTT. It codes for CAISLGGLKYQPQHF.

This chain links TRBV7-2 with TRBJ1-2; 7 bases match TRBD1. The CDR3 spans 15 residues. The V gene end was trimmed by 5 bases and the J gene end by 7 bases; junction bases not matched to a gene: 13. Per germline, CDR1 SGHTA and CDR2 FQGNSA. In DNA form, the CDR3 reads TGTGCCAGCAGCACTAGGGAGACAGGGCTAGGTGGCTACACCTTC. This codes for CASSTRETGLGGYTF.

This clone came up a few times. The rearrangement joins TRBV9 to TRBJ2-5; 11 bases map to TRBD2. CDR3 length equals 15 residues. V shed 3 bases, J shed 2 bases, and the junction held 3 bases outside the gene matches. CDR1 is SGDLS, CDR2 YYNGEE, per germline. The CDR3, as DNA: TGTGCCAGCAGCGGTAGCGGGGGGGCTCAAGAGACCCAGTACTTC. It is translated as CASSGSGGAQETQYF.

This clone was seen many times. This chain connects TRBV6-5 to TRBJ1-5, with D uncertain. The CDR3 spans 13 residues. Germline V gene data show CDR1 as MNHEY and CDR2 as SVGAGI. V was pared by 0 bases and J by 6 bases, with 6 bases between. The CDR3 sequence: CASSYSLAQPQHF. The CDR3 nucleotides are TGTGCCAGCAGTTACTCGCTTGCTCAGCCCCAGCATTTT.

The V call is TRBV29-1, the J call TRBJ2-2; D is possibly TRBD1 (6 bases). This CDR3 is built from 14 residues. Trimming took off 6 bases at V and 1 base at J, with 12 bases between the two ends. CDR1 and CDR2 from the germline V gene are SQVTM and ANQGSEA. The CDR3 reads CSVHGTRNTGELFF. The CDR3 bases are TGCAGCGTCCACGGGACACGGAACACCGGGGAGCTGTTTTTT.

The chain couples TRBV5-4 to TRBJ1-1; tentatively, D is TRBD1 (6 bases). Trimming took off 4 bases at V and 1 base at J, with 20 bases between the two ends. The CDR3 loop spans 17 amino acids. Germline values: CDR1 SGHNT, CDR2 YYREEE (reference sequence). CDR3 sequence: CASSGGLQGRSNTEAFF. The DNA of the CDR3 is TGTGCCAGCAGCGGCGGGTTACAGGGCCGGTCGAACACTGAAGCTTTCTTT.

This clone has only a few counts. The gene calls are TRBV2 and TRBJ1-2; no definite D call. This CDR3 is built from 14 residues. Trimming shortened V by 9 bases and J by 4 bases, and 18 bases separated the two germline ends. Germline V gene lookup returns CDR1 SNHLY and CDR2 FYNNEI. CDR3 amino acids: CASRISFLGYGYTF. CDR3 in DNA: TGTGCCAGTAGGATTTCTTTCCTGGGCTATGGCTACACCTTC.

The CDR3, as DNA: TGTGCCACGGCACTGGCCGGGACAGGGGCTGGAAACACCATATATTTT. It codes for CATALAGTGAGNTIYF. The V gene is TRBV10-3, the J gene TRBJ1-3; 10 bases line up with TRBD1. CDR1 and CDR2 (germline): ENHRY, SYGVKD. The trim removed 10 bases at V and 2 bases at J, leaving 11 bases unmatched. This CDR3 contains 16 residues.

The table lists this clone with a few counts. The chain joins TRBV28 to TRBJ1-2; D is perhaps TRBD1 (5 bases). The germline V and J ends were trimmed by 6 bases and 3 bases, with 11 bases remaining between them. The germline gives CDR1 MDHEN, CDR2 SYDVKM. The CDR3 length is 13 residues. The CDR3 nucleotides read TGTGCCAGCAGGCCAGGGCGGGACTATGGCTACACCTTC. Encoded protein: CASRPGRDYGYTF.

The chain carries TRBV28 and TRBJ1-2; weak D call: TRBD1 (5 bases). Deletions cut 4 bases from V and 1 base from J, with 7 bases between. Looked up from germline, CDR1 is MDHEN and CDR2 is SYDVKM. This CDR3 has 13 residues. The CDR3 DNA reads TGTGCCAGCAGTTCCGGGGGTAACTATGGCTACACCTTC. It translates to CASSSGGNYGYTF.

V usage is TRBV18 and J usage is TRBJ2-1, with a weak D call TRBD2 (6 bases). V dropped 0 bases and J dropped 1 base, with 16 bases sitting between them. Germline-derived CDR1 and CDR2 are KGHSH and LQKENI. The CDR3 is made up of 18 amino acids. CDR3 nucleotides: TGTGCCAGCTCACCACCCATACGGACTACTATATCCTACAATGAGCAGTTCTTC. Protein: CASSPPIRTTISYNEQFF.

A few counts support this clone. The chain employs TRBV7-8 and TRBJ1-1; 9 bases line up with TRBD1. V gave up 2 bases and J gave up 0 bases; unmatched junction bases: 10. The CDR3 is made up of 18 amino acids. Germline V gives CDR1 SGHVS, CDR2 FQNEAQ. Here the CDR3 DNA reads TGTGCCAGCAGCTTATTCGGGACAGGGCCCATCGTGAACACTGAAGCTTTCTTT. It is translated as CASSLFGTGPIVNTEAFF.

This clone was detected only a few times. The chain employs TRBV2 and TRBJ2-7; TRBD2 might be the D (5 bases). The germline V gene encodes CDR1 SNHLY and CDR2 FYNNEI. This CDR3 comprises 14 residues. The V end was cut by 6 bases, the J end by 4 bases, with 16 bases between. CDR3 DNA: TGTGCCAGCAGCCTAACTCTACTAGGGTACGAGCAGTACTTC. Amino acids: CASSLTLLGYEQYF.

This clone was counted between two and nine times. V is TRBV6-5 and J is TRBJ2-7; TRBD1 matches 10 bases. The CDR3 runs to 14 residues. Germline V gives CDR1 MNHEY, CDR2 SVGAGI. J was trimmed by 9 bases and V by 5 bases; bases with no gene match: 10. The CDR3 region is CASSPSDRGRLQYF. The CDR3, as DNA: TGTGCCAGCAGTCCCTCGGACAGGGGGAGGTTGCAGTACTTC.